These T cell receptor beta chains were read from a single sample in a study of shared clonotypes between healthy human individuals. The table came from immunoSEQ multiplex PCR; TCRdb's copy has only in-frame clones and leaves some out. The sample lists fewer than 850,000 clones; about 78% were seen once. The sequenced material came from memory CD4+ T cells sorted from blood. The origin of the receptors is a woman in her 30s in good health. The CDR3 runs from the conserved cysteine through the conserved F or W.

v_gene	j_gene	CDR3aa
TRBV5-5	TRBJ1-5	CASSPTDEQPQHF
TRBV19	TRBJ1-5	CASSPRVTSNQPQHF
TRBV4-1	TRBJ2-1	CASSQVSGAAFF
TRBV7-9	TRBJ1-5	CASSLGTGGGGNQPQHF
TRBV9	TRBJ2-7	CASSKSGPGRQYF
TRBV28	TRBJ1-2	CASSLPNGQGAGGYTF
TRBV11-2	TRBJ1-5	CASSRANREANQPQHF
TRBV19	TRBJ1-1	CASSILGQAEAFF
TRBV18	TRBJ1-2	CASSPPQGHGYTF
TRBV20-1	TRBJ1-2	CSVGGAYGYTF
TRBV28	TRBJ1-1	CASSSGAMNTEAFF
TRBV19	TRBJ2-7	CASSTTGGGEQYF
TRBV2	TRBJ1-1	CATGQRLNTEAFF